A selection of T cell receptor beta chains follows, all from one sample in a study of T cells after posttransplantation cyclophosphamide. Some clones are missing from TCRdb's copy, which holds only in-frame ones; the method was immunoSEQ multiplex PCR. The profile covers 9,000 to 9,500 clones, with 98% appearing a single time and 0.27% taken by the ten largest. Sequencing was carried out using naive CD8+ T cells sorted from PBMCs. The receptors come from a man aged 50 to 59 in good health, CMV-negative, and a related stem cell transplant donor. Both conserved end residues are part of each CDR3. Each record gives: D gene, clone size, J gene, V gene, CDR3 DNA, CDR3 protein. The D gene is left open where the match is weak. Expanded clones are given a class, and other clones once, few, many or no size at all.

d_call: TRBD1; clone_size: .; j_call: TRBJ2-7; v_call: TRBV27; cdr3_nt: TGTGCCAGCAGTCCAAACCTCGGGACAGCCTCCTACGAGCAGTACTTC; cdr3_aa: CASSPNLGTASYEQYF
d_call: TRBD2; clone_size: .; j_call: TRBJ2-1; v_call: TRBV7-8; cdr3_nt: TGTGCCAGCAGCACTAGGGTGTGGGTAGCGGGGGGTAACAATGAGCAGTTCTTC; cdr3_aa: CASSTRVWVAGGNNEQFF
d_call: TRBD2; clone_size: .; j_call: TRBJ2-1; v_call: TRBV4-2; cdr3_nt: TGTGCCAGCTCACAGGTCCTAGCGGGAAACAATGAGCAGTTCTTC; cdr3_aa: CASSQVLAGNNEQFF
d_call: .; clone_size: .; j_call: TRBJ1-5; v_call: TRBV27; cdr3_nt: TGTGCCAGCAGCCCCAGGCCTAGCAATCAGCCCCAGCATTTT; cdr3_aa: CASSPRPSNQPQHF
d_call: .; clone_size: once; j_call: TRBJ2-7; v_call: TRBV4-1; cdr3_nt: TGCGCCAGCAGCTCAACCACGGGACTCCCAGTTTTGGAGCAGTACTTC; cdr3_aa: CASSSTTGLPVLEQYF
d_call: TRBD1; clone_size: .; j_call: TRBJ1-1; v_call: TRBV6-6; cdr3_nt: TGTGCCACGTCGACAGGGGGGGTCACTGAAGCTTTCTTT; cdr3_aa: CATSTGGVTEAFF
d_call: .; clone_size: .; j_call: TRBJ2-2; v_call: TRBV30; cdr3_nt: TGTGCCTGGGGAGGGGAGAACACCGGGGAGCTGTTTTTT; cdr3_aa: CAWGGENTGELFF
d_call: TRBD1; clone_size: .; j_call: TRBJ1-2; v_call: TRBV27; cdr3_nt: TGTGCCAGCAGTACCACAGGGGATAATGGCTACACCTTC; cdr3_aa: CASSTTGDNGYTF
d_call: .; clone_size: .; j_call: TRBJ1-5; v_call: TRBV5-5; cdr3_nt: TGTGCCAGCAGACGGGCCGGGCGGGATCAGCCCCAGCATTTT; cdr3_aa: CASRRAGRDQPQHF
d_call: TRBD1; clone_size: .; j_call: TRBJ2-2; v_call: TRBV5-1; cdr3_nt: TGCGCCAGCAGCTTTGGGGACAGGGCCTCCACCGGGGAGCTGTTTTTT; cdr3_aa: CASSFGDRASTGELFF
d_call: .; clone_size: .; j_call: TRBJ2-1; v_call: TRBV9; cdr3_nt: TGTGCCAGCAGCGTAGTTAGTGGAGACAATGAGCAGTTCTTC; cdr3_aa: CASSVVSGDNEQFF
d_call: .; clone_size: .; j_call: TRBJ1-5; v_call: TRBV5-6; cdr3_nt: TGTGCCAGCAGCTTCCTGCAGGAAACTAATCAGCCCCAGCATTTT; cdr3_aa: CASSFLQETNQPQHF
d_call: .; clone_size: .; j_call: TRBJ2-1; v_call: TRBV6-4; cdr3_nt: TGTGCCAGCAGTGACTCGCCCGGGGTCCCCTACAATGAGCAGTTCTTC; cdr3_aa: CASSDSPGVPYNEQFF
d_call: TRBD1; clone_size: once; j_call: TRBJ2-7; v_call: TRBV19; cdr3_nt: TGTGCCAGTCAGGGGGAGACCTACGAGCAGTACTTC; cdr3_aa: CASQGETYEQYF
d_call: .; clone_size: .; j_call: TRBJ1-2; v_call: TRBV27; cdr3_nt: TGTGCCAGCAGAGACATGACCTATGGCTACACCTTC; cdr3_aa: CASRDMTYGYTF
d_call: TRBD2; clone_size: .; j_call: TRBJ2-3; v_call: TRBV27; cdr3_nt: TGTGCCAGCTCATCTCGGGGGCTAGCGGGAACCACAGATACGCAGTATTTT; cdr3_aa: CASSSRGLAGTTDTQYF
d_call: .; clone_size: .; j_call: TRBJ2-5; v_call: TRBV10-3; cdr3_nt: TGTGCCATCAGTGAGTCCGCGGGGACGGGGGAGCAGTACTTC; cdr3_aa: CAISESAGTGEQYF
d_call: TRBD2; clone_size: .; j_call: TRBJ2-7; v_call: TRBV19; cdr3_nt: TGTGCCAGTAGTATAGATCCGGGGGGCTACGAGCAGTACTTC; cdr3_aa: CASSIDPGGYEQYF
d_call: .; clone_size: .; j_call: TRBJ1-2; v_call: TRBV11-2; cdr3_nt: TGTGCCAGCAATCGGGGTCCGGACTATGGCTACACCTTC; cdr3_aa: CASNRGPDYGYTF
d_call: .; clone_size: .; j_call: TRBJ1-4; v_call: TRBV11-2; cdr3_nt: TGTGCCAGCAGCATCAGACAGACGGCAACTAATGAAAAACTGTTTTTT; cdr3_aa: CASSIRQTATNEKLFF
d_call: TRBD2; clone_size: .; j_call: TRBJ2-1; v_call: TRBV2; cdr3_nt: TGTGCCAGCAGTGAGAGTAGCGGGGGGTACAATGAGCAGTTCTTC; cdr3_aa: CASSESSGGYNEQFF
d_call: TRBD1; clone_size: .; j_call: TRBJ2-7; v_call: TRBV9; cdr3_nt: TGTGCCAGCAGCCTGACAGGGGAAAGCCCCTACGAGCAGTACTTC; cdr3_aa: CASSLTGESPYEQYF
d_call: .; clone_size: .; j_call: TRBJ2-3; v_call: TRBV4-3; cdr3_nt: TGCGCCAGCAGCCAAGGGGCCCTGAAGACAGATACGCAGTATTTT; cdr3_aa: CASSQGALKTDTQYF
d_call: .; clone_size: .; j_call: TRBJ2-2; v_call: TRBV2; cdr3_nt: TGTGCCAGCAGTGATTTACGGGGGGCGGTCGGGGAGCTGTTTTTT; cdr3_aa: CASSDLRGAVGELFF
d_call: .; clone_size: .; j_call: TRBJ2-7; v_call: TRBV5-5; cdr3_nt: TGTGCCAGCAGCTTTCACTCATTTTCGGTCACCTACGAGCAGTACTTC; cdr3_aa: CASSFHSFSVTYEQYF
d_call: .; clone_size: .; j_call: TRBJ2-5; v_call: TRBV12-5; cdr3_nt: TGTGCTAGTGGAAACAGGGAGACCCAGTACTTC; cdr3_aa: CASGNRETQYF
d_call: .; clone_size: .; j_call: TRBJ1-6; v_call: TRBV7-8; cdr3_nt: TGTGCCAGCAGCTTATGGTCCCCCCTTACAACTAATTCACCCCTCCACTTT; cdr3_aa: CASSLWSPLTTNSPLHF
d_call: .; clone_size: .; j_call: TRBJ1-1; v_call: TRBV11-2; cdr3_nt: TGTGCCGCCCAACAGGGAATGAACACTGAAGCTTTCTTT; cdr3_aa: CAAQQGMNTEAFF
d_call: TRBD1; clone_size: once; j_call: TRBJ2-3; v_call: TRBV11-2; cdr3_nt: TGTGCCAGCAGCTTAGATTCACAGGGGAGCACAGATACGCAGTATTTT; cdr3_aa: CASSLDSQGSTDTQYF
d_call: TRBD1; clone_size: .; j_call: TRBJ2-7; v_call: TRBV28; cdr3_nt: TGTGCCAGCAGTTTAACAGGGGATAGCTCCTACGAGCAGTACTTC; cdr3_aa: CASSLTGDSSYEQYF
d_call: TRBD1; clone_size: once; j_call: TRBJ1-1; v_call: TRBV4-3; cdr3_nt: TGCGCCAGCAGCCGCTTCGGACAGGTGCCCATGAACACTGAAGCTTTCTTT; cdr3_aa: CASSRFGQVPMNTEAFF
d_call: TRBD2; clone_size: .; j_call: TRBJ2-1; v_call: TRBV7-8; cdr3_nt: TGTGCCAGCAGCTTAGCACTAGCGGGGGGGCCGTACAATGAGCAGTTCTTC; cdr3_aa: CASSLALAGGPYNEQFF
d_call: .; clone_size: .; j_call: TRBJ2-2; v_call: TRBV19; cdr3_nt: TGTGCCAGTAGTATGCGACAGACCACCGGGGAGCTGTTTTTT; cdr3_aa: CASSMRQTTGELFF
d_call: TRBD1; clone_size: once; j_call: TRBJ1-1; v_call: TRBV29-1; cdr3_nt: TGCAGCGTTGACAGCTCAGGGGGTTGGGACACTGAAGCTTTCTTT; cdr3_aa: CSVDSSGGWDTEAFF
d_call: TRBD1; clone_size: .; j_call: TRBJ2-3; v_call: TRBV4-3; cdr3_nt: TGCGCCAGCAGCCCCCAGGGGGCGCTGGGGCTGACCGGCGATACGCAGTATTTT; cdr3_aa: CASSPQGALGLTGDTQYF
d_call: TRBD2; clone_size: .; j_call: TRBJ2-5; v_call: TRBV27; cdr3_nt: TGTGCCAGCAGCTTAGCGGGGGGAGGGGAGACCCAGTACTTC; cdr3_aa: CASSLAGGGETQYF
d_call: TRBD2; clone_size: .; j_call: TRBJ2-5; v_call: TRBV27; cdr3_nt: TGTGCCAGCACCCTCCGGGGGGACTTCCAAGAGACCCAGTACTTC; cdr3_aa: CASTLRGDFQETQYF
d_call: .; clone_size: once; j_call: TRBJ1-1; v_call: TRBV27; cdr3_nt: TGTGCCAGCAGTTATTCCATGAACACTGAAGCTTTCTTT; cdr3_aa: CASSYSMNTEAFF
d_call: TRBD1; clone_size: .; j_call: TRBJ2-3; v_call: TRBV23-1; cdr3_nt: TGCGCCATTACTACATCAGGGGGAGATACGCAGTATTTT; cdr3_aa: CAITTSGGDTQYF
d_call: .; clone_size: .; j_call: TRBJ2-1; v_call: TRBV11-2; cdr3_nt: TGTGCCAGCAGCTTGGGGCGCTACAATGAGCAGTTCTTC; cdr3_aa: CASSLGRYNEQFF
d_call: TRBD1; clone_size: .; j_call: TRBJ1-1; v_call: TRBV13; cdr3_nt: TGTGCCAGCAGCCCTAACACAGGGGGCGAGAATGAAGCTTTCTTT; cdr3_aa: CASSPNTGGENEAFF